This T cell receptor (beta chain) was observed in a study of OX40 agonist ivuxolimab in advanced cancers. Study in general: Ivuxolimab doses were 0.01, 0.1, 0.3, 1.5, 3 or 10 mg/kg every 2 weeks. Two cutaneous melanoma patients and one hepatocellular carcinoma patient, three in all, had partial responses. General study results and limits: More expanded clones were found, on average, in CD8+ than in CD4+ T cells. Blood T cells, both CD4+ and CD8+, expanded clonally by week 6 at 0.1 to 3.0 mg/kg.

The V gene's germline CDR1 is SQVTM and CDR2 ANQGSEA. V was clipped by 5 bases and J by 9 bases; unmatched bases: 8. The CDR3 is made up of 13 amino acids. As for this clone: Its target is not known.

TCRdb keeps only in-frame clones here, not all; method: immunoSEQ multiplex PCR. In the table there are roughly 70,000 clones, over 80% of which are singletons. The sample in question was CD4+ or CD8+ T cells sorted from blood, obtained in a trial of the OX40 agonist ivuxolimab. This clonotype was obtained from an adult with an advanced solid tumor such as melanoma, head and neck, liver or kidney cancer. V is TRBV29-1 and J is TRBJ2-1; 9 nucleotides agree with TRBD1. CDR3 region: CSVYRDRASEQFF. CDR3 DNA: TGCAGCGTTTACCGGGACAGGGCCAGTGAGCAGTTCTTC.